This entry describes one TCR beta chain. Its target is unknown. This sample is drawn from a study of cytomegalovirus exposure and HLA in healthy donors. General study points: Cytomegalovirus association was listed for about 150 TCR beta chains.

Looked up from germline, CDR1 is MRHNA and CDR2 is SNTAGT. The CDR3 is 13 residues long. V was cut by 2 bases and J by 2 bases, with 5 bases left in between. This table comes from immunoSEQ multiplex PCR, and its TCRdb copy is limited to in-frame clones, with some not included. Of roughly 100,000 clones listed, about 88% are singletons. Material for sequencing was PBMCs. The J gene is TRBJ2-3, the V gene TRBV6-4; D ambiguous. The sequence came from a woman aged 18-29 years in good health and CMV-seropositive. DNA of the CDR3: TGTGCCAGCAGTGACGGAGTCACAGATACGCAGTATTTT. It codes for CASSDGVTDTQYF.